This TCR beta chain came from a study of T cells in localized non-small cell lung cancer. Notes on the study in general: Of the top 100 tumor clones, median about 56 were in adjacent lung, more than 25 among its top 100.

This CDR3 has 15 residues. The germline CDR1 and CDR2 sequences are SGHNT and YYREEE (reference sequence). Trimming stripped 2 bases from V and 2 bases from J, with 13 bases between. Sequencing used immunoSEQ multiplex PCR; TCRdb keeps in-frame clones, though not all of them. The table records 40,000 to 50,000 clones, 85% to 90% of them present only once. About this clone: Its antigen is not identified.

This sequence was found in a female donor aged 60 or older with stage I squamous cell lung carcinoma. The chain combines TRBV5-4 with TRBJ2-5; TRBD2 might be the D (6 bases). This specimen was peripheral blood, taken before any cancer treatment. CDR3 bases: TGTGCCAGCAGCTTTCGGACTGGGAGGCAAGAGACCCAGTACTTC. It encodes CASSFRTGRQETQYF.